This entry describes one T cell receptor beta chain. The ends were cut back, 3 bases at V and 4 bases at J, with 4 bases in the middle. This CDR3 region has 11 residues. CDR1 is SNHLY, CDR2 FYNNEI, per germline. The sample comes from a study of blood T cell repertoires in COVID-19. The method was immunoSEQ multiplex PCR; TCRdb's version includes in-frame clones alone and lacks a portion of them. The sample holds fewer than 25,000 clones, 85% to 90% seen once. Specimen: peripheral blood. The source of this sequence is a woman aged 60-75 years with active COVID-19. This chain joins TRBV2 and TRBJ2-7; D is unresolved. Here the CDR3 reads CASSERYEQYF. The CDR3 bases are TGTGCCAGCAGTGAGCGTTACGAGCAGTACTTC.